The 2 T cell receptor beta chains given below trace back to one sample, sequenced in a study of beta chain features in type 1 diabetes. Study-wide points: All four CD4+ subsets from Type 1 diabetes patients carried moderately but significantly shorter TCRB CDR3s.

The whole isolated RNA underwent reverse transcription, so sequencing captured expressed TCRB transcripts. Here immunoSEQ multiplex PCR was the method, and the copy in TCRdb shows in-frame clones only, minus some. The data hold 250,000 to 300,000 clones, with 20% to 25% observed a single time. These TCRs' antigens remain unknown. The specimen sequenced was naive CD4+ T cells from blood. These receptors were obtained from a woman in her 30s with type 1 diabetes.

CDR3 sequence: CASSPDLNQPQHF. The CDR3 bases are TGTGCCAGCAGCCCAGATCTCAATCAGCCCCAGCATTTT. The chain joins TRBV11-2 to TRBJ1-5; D is unclear. Trimming cost V 5 bases and J 3 bases, with 8 bases left between them. Germline V lookup: CDR1 SGHAT, CDR2 FQNNGV. The CDR3 totals 13 residues.

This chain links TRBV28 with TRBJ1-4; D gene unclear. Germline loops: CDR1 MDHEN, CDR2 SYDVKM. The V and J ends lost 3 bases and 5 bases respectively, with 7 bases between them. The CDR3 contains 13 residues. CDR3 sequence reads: CASSLAGNEKLFF. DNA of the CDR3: TGTGCCAGCAGTTTGGCGGGGAATGAAAAACTGTTTTTT.